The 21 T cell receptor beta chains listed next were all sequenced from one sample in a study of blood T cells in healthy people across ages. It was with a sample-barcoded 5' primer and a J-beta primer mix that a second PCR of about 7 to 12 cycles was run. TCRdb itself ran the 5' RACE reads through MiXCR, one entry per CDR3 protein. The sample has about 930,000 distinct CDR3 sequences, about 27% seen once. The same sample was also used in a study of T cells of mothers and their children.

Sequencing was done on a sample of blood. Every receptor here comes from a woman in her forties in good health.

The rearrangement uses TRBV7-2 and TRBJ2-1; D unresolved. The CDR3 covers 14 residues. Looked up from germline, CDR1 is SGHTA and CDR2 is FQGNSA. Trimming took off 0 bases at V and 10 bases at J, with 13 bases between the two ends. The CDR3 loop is CASSLARSTYEQFF. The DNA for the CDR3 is TGTGCCAGCAGCTTAGCGAGGTCAACCTACGAGCAGTTCTTC.

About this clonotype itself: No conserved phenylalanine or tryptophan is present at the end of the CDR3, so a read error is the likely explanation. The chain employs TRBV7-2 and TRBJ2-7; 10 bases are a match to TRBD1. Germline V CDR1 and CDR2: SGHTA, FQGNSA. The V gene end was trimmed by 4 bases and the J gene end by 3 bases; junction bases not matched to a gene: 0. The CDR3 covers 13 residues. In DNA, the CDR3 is TGTGCCAGCAGCTGGACAGGGGGCTACGAGCAGTACTGC. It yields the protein CASSWTGGYEQYC.

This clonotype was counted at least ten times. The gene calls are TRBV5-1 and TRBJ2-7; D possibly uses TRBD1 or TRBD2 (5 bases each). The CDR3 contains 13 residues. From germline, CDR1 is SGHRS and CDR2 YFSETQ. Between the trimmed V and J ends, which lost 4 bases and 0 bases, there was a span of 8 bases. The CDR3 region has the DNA TGCGCCAGCAGCCGGGACCTCTCCTACGAGCAGTACTTC. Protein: CASSRDLSYEQYF.

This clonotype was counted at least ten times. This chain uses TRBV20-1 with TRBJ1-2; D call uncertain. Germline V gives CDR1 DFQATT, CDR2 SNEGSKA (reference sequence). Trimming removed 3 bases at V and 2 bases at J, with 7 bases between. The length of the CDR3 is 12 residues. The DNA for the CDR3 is TGCAGTGCTAGCCCACAAAACTATGGCTACACCTTC. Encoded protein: CSASPQNYGYTF.

Written as DNA, the CDR3 is TGTGCCAGCACCCCCGGTCGGAGTTCGCACGAGCAGTACTTC. Residues: CASTPGRSSHEQYF. The chain recombines TRBV6-5 with TRBJ2-7; D is ambiguous. Looked up from germline, CDR1 is MNHEY and CDR2 is SVGAGI. CDR3 length: 14 residues. Trimming cost V 7 bases and J 5 bases, with 18 bases left between them.

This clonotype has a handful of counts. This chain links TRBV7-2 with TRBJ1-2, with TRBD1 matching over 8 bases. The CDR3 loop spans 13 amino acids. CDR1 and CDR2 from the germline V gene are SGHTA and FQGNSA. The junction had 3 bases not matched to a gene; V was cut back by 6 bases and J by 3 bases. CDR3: CASRDRADYGYTF. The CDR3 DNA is TGTGCCAGCAGGGACAGGGCGGACTATGGCTACACCTTC.

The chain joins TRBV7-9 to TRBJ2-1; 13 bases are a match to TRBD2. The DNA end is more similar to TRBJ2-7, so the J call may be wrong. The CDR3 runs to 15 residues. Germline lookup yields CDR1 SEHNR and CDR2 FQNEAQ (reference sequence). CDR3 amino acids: CASSETSGGVNEQYF. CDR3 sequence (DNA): TGTGCCAGCAGCGAAACTAGCGGGGGGGTCAATGAGCAGTACTTC.

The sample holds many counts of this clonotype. The CDR3 region is CASSYLDSSYEQYF. For the CDR3, the DNA is TGTGCCAGCAGTTACTTGGACAGCTCCTACGAGCAGTACTTC. The chain recombines TRBV6-2 or TRBV6-3 with TRBJ2-7; D possibly corresponds to TRBD1 (6 bases). The V end lost 1 base, the J end lost 0 bases, and 7 bases lay between the germline ends. Per germline, CDR1 MNHEY and CDR2 SVGEGT. The length of the CDR3 is 14 residues.

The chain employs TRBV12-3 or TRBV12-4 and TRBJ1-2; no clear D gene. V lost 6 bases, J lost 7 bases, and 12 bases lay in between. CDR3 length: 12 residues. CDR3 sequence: CASRSQLPGYTF. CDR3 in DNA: TGTGCCAGCAGGTCTCAGCTGCCTGGCTACACCTTC.

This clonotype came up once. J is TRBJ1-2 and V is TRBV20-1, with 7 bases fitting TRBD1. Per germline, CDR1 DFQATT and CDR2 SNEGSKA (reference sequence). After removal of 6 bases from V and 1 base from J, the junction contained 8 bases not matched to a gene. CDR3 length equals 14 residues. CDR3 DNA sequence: TGCAGTGCGGGTCCGGGACAGCTTAACTATGGCTACACCTTC. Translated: CSAGPGQLNYGYTF.

The CDR3 reads CASSQVSTTSNYEQYF. Here the CDR3 DNA reads TGTGCCAGCAGCCAAGTCTCCACGACCTCCAACTACGAGCAGTACTTC. The gene calls are TRBV14 and TRBJ2-7, with no clear D. In germline, CDR1 is SGHDN, CDR2 FVKESK. The length of the CDR3 is 16 residues. The germline V and J ends were trimmed by 1 base and 3 bases, with 16 bases remaining between them.

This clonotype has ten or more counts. CDR3 amino acids: CSAIPGQGGYEQYF. The DNA for the CDR3 is TGCAGTGCTATCCCGGGACAGGGAGGTTACGAGCAGTACTTC. This chain connects TRBV20-1 to TRBJ2-7; 9 bases line up with TRBD1. Germline lookup yields CDR1 DFQATT and CDR2 SNEGSKA (reference sequence). The ends lost 4 bases at V and 4 bases at J; junction bases unmatched: 8. The CDR3 is made up of 14 amino acids.

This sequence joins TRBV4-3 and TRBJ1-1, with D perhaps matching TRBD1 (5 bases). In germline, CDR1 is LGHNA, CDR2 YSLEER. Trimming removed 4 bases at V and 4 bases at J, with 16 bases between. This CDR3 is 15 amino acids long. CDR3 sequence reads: CASSPSRVGSTEAFF. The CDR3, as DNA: TGCGCCAGCAGCCCAAGCAGGGTGGGGAGCACTGAAGCTTTCTTT.

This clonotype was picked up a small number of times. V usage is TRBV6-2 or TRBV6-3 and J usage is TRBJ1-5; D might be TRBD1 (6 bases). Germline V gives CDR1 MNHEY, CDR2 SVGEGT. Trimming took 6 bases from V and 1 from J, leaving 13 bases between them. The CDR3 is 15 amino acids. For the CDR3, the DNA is TGTGCCAGCAGCACTACAGGGTACAGCAATCAGCCCCAGCATTTT. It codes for CASSTTGYSNQPQHF.

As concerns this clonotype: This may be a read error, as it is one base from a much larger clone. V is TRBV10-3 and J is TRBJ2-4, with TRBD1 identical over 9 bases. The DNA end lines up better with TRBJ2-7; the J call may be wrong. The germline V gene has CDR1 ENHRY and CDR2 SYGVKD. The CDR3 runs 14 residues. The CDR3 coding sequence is TGTGCCATCAGTGGGCGACAGGGGGTCTACGAGCAGTACTTC. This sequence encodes CAISGRQGVYEQYF.

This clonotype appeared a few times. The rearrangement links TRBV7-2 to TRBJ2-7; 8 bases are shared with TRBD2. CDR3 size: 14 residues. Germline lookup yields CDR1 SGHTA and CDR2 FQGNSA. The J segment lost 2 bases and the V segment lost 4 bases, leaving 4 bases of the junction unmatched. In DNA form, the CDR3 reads TGTGCCAGCAGCTGGGTTAGCGGGGCCTACGAGCAGTACTTC. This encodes CASSWVSGAYEQYF.

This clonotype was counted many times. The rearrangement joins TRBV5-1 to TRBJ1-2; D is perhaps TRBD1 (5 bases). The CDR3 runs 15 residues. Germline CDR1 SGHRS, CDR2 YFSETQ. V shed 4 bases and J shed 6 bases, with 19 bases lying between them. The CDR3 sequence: CASSPERWRGDGYTF. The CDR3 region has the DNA TGCGCCAGCAGCCCAGAGCGGTGGAGGGGCGATGGCTACACCTTC.

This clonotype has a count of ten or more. The CDR3 is CASSLTFRDIQYF. CDR3 DNA sequence: TGTGCCAGCAGCTTAACATTTCGAGACATTCAGTACTTC. The rearrangement links TRBV9 to TRBJ2-4; D remains ambiguous. Trimming pared 4 bases from V and 8 bases from J, leaving 13 bases between. The CDR3 is 13 residues long. The germline V gene has CDR1 SGDLS and CDR2 YYNGEE.

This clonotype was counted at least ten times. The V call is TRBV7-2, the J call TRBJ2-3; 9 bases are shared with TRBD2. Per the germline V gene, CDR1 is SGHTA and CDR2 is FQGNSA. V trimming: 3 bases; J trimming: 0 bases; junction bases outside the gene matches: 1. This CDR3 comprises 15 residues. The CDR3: CASSFSGRSTDTQYF. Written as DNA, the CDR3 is TGTGCCAGCAGCTTTAGCGGGAGAAGCACAGATACGCAGTATTTT. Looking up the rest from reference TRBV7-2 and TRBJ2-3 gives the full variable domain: GAGVSQSPSNKVTEKGKDVELRCDPISGHTALYWYRQSLGQGLEFLIYFQGNSAPDKSGLPSDRFSAERTGGSVSTLTIQRTQQEDSAVYLCASSFSGRSTDTQYFGPGTRLTVL.

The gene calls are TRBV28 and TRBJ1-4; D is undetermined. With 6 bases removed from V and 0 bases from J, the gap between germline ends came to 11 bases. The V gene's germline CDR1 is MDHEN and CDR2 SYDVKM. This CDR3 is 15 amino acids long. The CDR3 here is CASSPSGSTNEKLFF. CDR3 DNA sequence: TGTGCCAGCAGCCCCTCCGGGTCAACTAATGAAAAACTGTTTTTT.

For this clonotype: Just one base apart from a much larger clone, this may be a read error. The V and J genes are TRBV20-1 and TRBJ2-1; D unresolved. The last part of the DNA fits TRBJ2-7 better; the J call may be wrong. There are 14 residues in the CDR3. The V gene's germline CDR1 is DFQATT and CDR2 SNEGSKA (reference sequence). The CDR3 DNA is TGCAGTGCTAGAGATCCCGCCTCCTACAATGAGCAGTACTTC. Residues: CSARDPASYNEQYF.